This T cell receptor beta chain was observed in a study of early T cells in non-severe SARS-CoV-2 infection. Study in general: Bulk RNA from unsorted whole blood was sequenced; chains were unpaired.

General study points: VDJdb-based annotation leaned toward anti-spike CD8 responses and missed private and CD4 specificities.

On this clonotype: The target antigen is unknown.

There are 13 residues in the CDR3. Trimming removed 5 bases at V and 5 bases at J, with 7 bases between. The germline V gene has CDR1 MDHEN and CDR2 SYDVKM. Unique molecular identifiers tagged individual cDNA molecules. From the 5' RACE reads, TCRdb called clonotypes with MiXCR, one entry per CDR3 protein. The sample lists 56,000 or so distinct CDR3 sequences, roughly 16% occurring once. The sequencing used whole blood, collected at baseline. The receptor was isolated from an adult who was a healthcare worker with PCR-confirmed SARS-CoV-2 infection or an uninfected control (not recorded which). The chain is built from TRBV28 and TRBJ1-6, with D unresolved. The CDR3 sequence: CASSNEDNSPLHF. The CDR3 DNA follows: TGTGCCAGCAGTAATGAAGATAATTCACCCCTCCACTTT.